Listed here are 27 T cell receptor beta chains from one sample, sequenced in a study of blood T cell repertoires in COVID-19. Some clones are missing from TCRdb's copy, which holds only in-frame ones; the method was immunoSEQ multiplex PCR. The sample includes almost 70,000 clones, roughly 79% of them seen just once. The sequencing sample was made of peripheral blood. The receptors stem from a human donor in a cohort sampled during active COVID-19.

This clone was counted once. This chain joins TRBV10-2 and TRBJ1-5, with a tentative D call TRBD1 (5 bases). The CDR3 is 16 residues long. With 8 bases removed from V and 2 bases from J, the gap between germline ends came to 19 bases. The germline V gene encodes CDR1 WSHSY and CDR2 SAAADI. The CDR3 region is CASGGTPQQGNQPQHF. The CDR3 DNA reads as TGCGCCAGCGGGGGGACCCCACAGCAGGGCAATCAGCCCCAGCATTTT.

This clone was found a few times. The genes are TRBV7-8 and TRBJ1-1, with unresolved D. Trimming stripped 5 bases from V and 3 bases from J, with 22 bases between. This CDR3 region has 17 residues. Germline CDR1 SGHVS, CDR2 FQNEAQ. The CDR3 DNA is TGTGCCAGCAGCCGACGGAGGTGGGCGGGAGTAGACACTGAAGCTTTCTTT. Protein sequence: CASSRRRWAGVDTEAFF. Filled out from reference TRBV7-8 and TRBJ1-1, the complete variable domain reads GAGVSQSPRYKVAKRGQDVALRCDPISGHVSLFWYQQALGQGPEFLTYFQNEAQLDKSGLPSDRFFAERPEGSVSTLKIQRTQQEDSAVYLCASSRRRWAGVDTEAFFGQGTRLTVV.

The V gene is TRBV15, the J gene TRBJ2-5, with a tentative D call TRBD2 (5 bases). This CDR3 comprises 14 residues. The germline V gene encodes CDR1 LNHNV and CDR2 YYDKDF (reference sequence). The V end was cut by 1 base, the J end by 1 base, with 7 bases between. In DNA, the CDR3 is TGTGCCACCAGCAGAGGAGGGAGCCAAGAGACCCAGTACTTC. This sequence encodes CATSRGGSQETQYF. The full variable domain, rest sourced from reference TRBV15 and TRBJ2-5, is DAMVIQNPRYQVTQFGKPVTLSCSQTLNHNVMYWYQQKSSQAPKLLFHYYDKDFNNEADTPDNFQSRRPNTSFCFLDIRSPGLGDTAMYLCATSRGGSQETQYFGPGTRLLVL.

The V gene is TRBV7-6, the J gene TRBJ2-5; TRBD1 aligns across 9 bases. With 5 bases clipped from V and 5 bases from J, the junction kept 9 bases outside the gene matches. The CDR3 is 15 amino acids. The germline gives CDR1 SGHVS, CDR2 FNYEAQ. Written as DNA, the CDR3 is TGTGCCAGCAGCCCGGACAGACAGGGGGGGGAGACCCAGTACTTC. Encoded protein: CASSPDRQGGETQYF.

The chain employs TRBV3-1 (or the pseudogene TRBV3-2) and TRBJ1-1, with 9 bases fitting TRBD1. The CDR3 extends over 17 amino acids. V shed 4 bases, J shed 1 base, and the junction held 10 bases outside the gene matches. Germline V gene data show CDR1 as LGHDT and CDR2 as YNNKEL (reference sequence). CDR3 nucleotides: TGTGCCAGCAGCCTCGGGGACAGGGACCTGGGGAACACTGAAGCTTTCTTT. This sequence encodes CASSLGDRDLGNTEAFF.

This clone was seen only a few times. CDR3 sequence reads: CATSRGGGKETQYF. CDR3 nucleotides: TGTGCCACCAGCAGAGGCGGGGGTAAGGAGACCCAGTACTTC. This chain connects TRBV15 to TRBJ2-5, with 7 bases fitting TRBD2. The CDR3 spans 14 residues. Germline trimming cut 1 base from V and 5 bases from J; bases unmatched to any gene: 4. Germline V CDR1 and CDR2: LNHNV, YYDKDF (reference sequence).

This chain joins TRBV6-5 and TRBJ1-4; D is possibly TRBD1 (6 bases). CDR1 is MNHEY, CDR2 SVGAGI, per germline. With 4 bases removed from V and 6 bases from J, the gap between germline ends came to 15 bases. CDR3 size: 15 residues. The CDR3 nucleotides read TGTGCCAGCAGTTCCAGGGGAGTGCAGCATGAAAAACTGTTTTTT. It codes for CASSSRGVQHEKLFF.

V usage is TRBV29-1 and J usage is TRBJ2-5; 8 nucleotides align to TRBD1. CDR1 is SQVTM, CDR2 ANQGSEA, per germline. CDR3 length equals 13 residues. The V gene end was trimmed by 5 bases and the J gene end by 4 bases; junction bases not matched to a gene: 6. The CDR3 region is CSVSRGHGETQYF. The CDR3, as DNA: TGCAGCGTTTCCAGGGGGCACGGAGAGACCCAGTACTTC.

This chain connects TRBV6-5 to TRBJ1-5; TRBD1 matches at 8 bases. Losses at the gene ends were 9 bases for V and 7 bases for J; bases not matched to a gene: 11. Germline V CDR1 and CDR2: MNHEY, SVGAGI. The CDR3 totals 14 residues. This CDR3 reads CASLPGQASQPQHF. CDR3 coding DNA: TGTGCCAGTCTACCGGGACAGGCTTCGCAGCCCCAGCATTTT.

The DNA of the CDR3 is TGTGCCAGCAGTTCCCGGGACAGCAACACTGAAGCTTTCTTT. Encoded protein: CASSSRDSNTEAFF. The chain couples TRBV27 to TRBJ1-1, with 7 bases matching TRBD1. Per the germline V gene, CDR1 is MNHEY and CDR2 is SMNVEV (reference sequence). V shed 4 bases, J shed 2 bases, and the junction held 4 bases outside the gene matches. The CDR3 length is 14 residues.

This chain joins TRBV18 and TRBJ2-5; the match to TRBD2 covers 8 bases. Losses at the gene ends were 3 bases for V and 4 bases for J; bases not matched to a gene: 10. CDR3 length: 16 residues. Germline lookup yields CDR1 KGHSH and CDR2 LQKENI. CDR3 sequence reads: CASSPETSGNLETQYF. CDR3 DNA: TGTGCCAGCTCACCTGAAACTAGCGGTAATCTAGAGACCCAGTACTTC.

The CDR3 is CASSYGAPNTEAFF. Written as DNA, the CDR3 is TGTGCCAGCAGTTACGGGGCCCCGAACACTGAAGCTTTCTTT. The chain joins TRBV6-6 to TRBJ1-1, with D perhaps matching TRBD1 (5 bases). Germline CDR1 MNHNY, CDR2 SVGAGI (reference sequence). V lost 2 bases to trimming and J lost 1 base, with 8 bases between them. The CDR3 totals 14 residues.

This chain connects TRBV19 to TRBJ1-1, with TRBD1 as a possible D gene (5 bases). Per germline, CDR1 LNHDA and CDR2 SQIVND (reference sequence). The length of the CDR3 is 13 residues. V shed 6 bases and J shed 5 bases, with 13 bases lying between them. CDR3 loop: CASRGGARTEAFF. The CDR3 nucleotides read TGTGCCAGTAGGGGAGGGGCGAGAACTGAAGCTTTCTTT.

In regard to this clone: The same CDR3 arises from other DNA sequences in this sample as well. The chain employs TRBV11-3 and TRBJ1-1; 9 nucleotides match TRBD1. The CDR3 is 12 residues long. Germline lookup yields CDR1 SGHNT and CDR2 YENEEA. Losses at the gene ends were 6 bases for V and 7 bases for J; bases not matched to a gene: 3. The CDR3 here is CASSLTGGEAFF. CDR3 coding DNA: TGTGCCAGCAGTTTGACAGGGGGTGAAGCTTTCTTT.

The rearrangement links TRBV24-1 to TRBJ1-4; the D gene is possibly TRBD1 (5 bases). Germline CDR1 reads KGHDR; CDR2 reads SFDVKD. The length of the CDR3 is 15 residues. V lost 4 bases, J lost 8 bases, and 16 bases lay in between. CDR3 bases: TGTGCCACCAGTGACGGGGGACCAGTAGGAGAAAAACTGTTTTTT. As protein: CATSDGGPVGEKLFF.

The chain is built from TRBV5-4 and TRBJ2-1; TRBD2 matches 11 bases. Trimming at V came to 3 bases and at J to 9 bases, leaving 8 bases not matched to a gene. The CDR3 runs 15 residues. Germline CDR1 is SGHNT and CDR2 is YYREEE (reference sequence). CDR3 sequence (DNA): TGTGCCAGCAGCTCCTTAGCGGGGGGGCCCTCTGAGCAGTTCTTC. Amino acid sequence: CASSSLAGGPSEQFF.

The rearrangement links TRBV11-2 to TRBJ2-6; maybe TRBD1 (5 bases). The CDR3 is 15 amino acids. V gave up 0 bases and J gave up 2 bases, with 5 bases separating them. CDR1 is SGHAT and CDR2 is FQNNGV in the germline V gene. The CDR3 bases are TGTGCCAGCAGCTTAGACAGGGCTGGGGCCAACGTCCTGACTTTC. This sequence encodes CASSLDRAGANVLTF.

The V gene is TRBV27, the J gene TRBJ2-7; possibly TRBD2 for D (6 bases). The germline V gene has CDR1 MNHEY and CDR2 SMNVEV (reference sequence). With 5 bases removed from V and 3 bases from J, the gap between germline ends came to 11 bases. The CDR3 consists of 13 residues. The CDR3 spells CASSKAGYYEQYF. CDR3 coding DNA: TGTGCCAGCAGTAAAGCGGGCTACTACGAGCAGTACTTC.

The chain links TRBV6-1 to TRBJ2-1; D uncertain. The CDR3 has 17 amino acids. The V gene lost 0 bases and the J gene lost 0 bases, with 12 bases spanning the gap. Germline V gene lookup returns CDR1 MNHNS and CDR2 SASEGT. The CDR3 DNA follows: TGTGCCAGCAGTGAAGCAACCCCAGGAAGCTCCTACAATGAGCAGTTCTTC. Residues: CASSEATPGSSYNEQFF.

The chain carries TRBV7-6 and TRBJ2-2; maybe TRBD2 (6 bases). This CDR3 has 16 amino acids. The V gene lost 7 bases and the J gene lost 5 bases, with 20 bases spanning the gap. The germline gives CDR1 SGHVS, CDR2 FNYEAQ. The DNA for the CDR3 is TGTGCCAGCACCCGAAATCCAGAGGGGAGGACCGGGGAGCTGTTTTTT. Translating it yields CASTRNPEGRTGELFF.

The chain carries TRBV7-8 and TRBJ1-5; TRBD1 might be the D (6 bases). The CDR3 consists of 14 residues. V was shortened by 2 bases and J by 3 bases, with 8 bases between the two germline ends. Germline V gene sequence: CDR1 SGHVS, CDR2 FQNEAQ. The CDR3 bases are TGTGCCAGCAGCTTAACAGGGTTCAATCAGCCCCAGCATTTT. It encodes CASSLTGFNQPQHF.

This clone has only one observation. The chain is built from TRBV6-5 and TRBJ1-1; D may be TRBD1 (5 bases). V lost 0 bases, J lost 6 bases, and 11 bases lay in between. The CDR3 extends over 14 amino acids. In germline, CDR1 is MNHEY, CDR2 SVGAGI. CDR3 DNA sequence: TGTGCCAGCAGTTACTCGATTACAGGTCCTGAAGCTTTCTTT. Translation gives CASSYSITGPEAFF.

This sequence joins TRBV5-1 and TRBJ1-1; D may be TRBD1 (5 bases). This CDR3 spans 13 amino acids. The germline gives CDR1 SGHRS, CDR2 YFSETQ. Trimming cost V 0 bases and J 5 bases, with 8 bases left between them. The CDR3 loop is CASSLVRGTEAFF. In nucleotides, the CDR3 is TGCGCCAGCAGCTTGGTTCGGGGGACTGAAGCTTTCTTT.

The rearrangement uses TRBV3-1 (or the pseudogene TRBV3-2) and TRBJ2-2; TRBD1 is a possible D gene (6 bases). The germline V and J ends were trimmed by 6 bases and 4 bases, with 36 bases remaining between them. Looked up from germline, CDR1 is LGHDT and CDR2 is YNNKEL (reference sequence). This CDR3 is built from 22 residues. The CDR3 DNA follows: TGTGCCAGCAGTCAGAGGCGGGCAGGGGTTTCCGTGGAGGCGCACCCCACCGGGGAGCTGTTTTTT. Amino acids: CASSQRRAGVSVEAHPTGELFF.

In its sample, this clone was seen a few times. V and J are TRBV28 and TRBJ2-5; D may be TRBD1 (6 bases). Germline CDR1 is MDHEN and CDR2 is SYDVKM. This CDR3 has 17 residues. The ends were cut back, 5 bases at V and 1 base at J, with 20 bases in the middle. The CDR3 region is CASSPILDSIFQETQYF. The CDR3 nucleotides read TGTGCCAGCAGTCCCATCTTGGACAGTATATTCCAAGAGACCCAGTACTTC.

The chain uses TRBV3-1 (or the pseudogene TRBV3-2) and TRBJ2-2; 7 bases are shared with TRBD2. With V trimmed by 8 bases and J by 6 bases, 6 bases remained unmatched. The CDR3 is 13 residues long. CDR1 and CDR2 from the germline V gene are LGHDT and YNNKEL (reference sequence). CDR3: CASGTIASGELFF. CDR3 sequence (DNA): TGTGCCAGCGGGACTATCGCCTCCGGGGAGCTGTTTTTT.

The chain is built from TRBV4-2 and TRBJ2-3; D might be TRBD2 (6 bases). The germline V and J ends were trimmed by 0 bases and 0 bases, with 7 bases remaining between them. Germline lookup yields CDR1 LGHNA and CDR2 YNFKEQ. The CDR3 totals 15 residues. CDR3 protein: CASSQEDYSTDTQYF. CDR3 nucleotide sequence: TGTGCCAGCAGCCAAGAGGACTATAGCACAGATACGCAGTATTTT.